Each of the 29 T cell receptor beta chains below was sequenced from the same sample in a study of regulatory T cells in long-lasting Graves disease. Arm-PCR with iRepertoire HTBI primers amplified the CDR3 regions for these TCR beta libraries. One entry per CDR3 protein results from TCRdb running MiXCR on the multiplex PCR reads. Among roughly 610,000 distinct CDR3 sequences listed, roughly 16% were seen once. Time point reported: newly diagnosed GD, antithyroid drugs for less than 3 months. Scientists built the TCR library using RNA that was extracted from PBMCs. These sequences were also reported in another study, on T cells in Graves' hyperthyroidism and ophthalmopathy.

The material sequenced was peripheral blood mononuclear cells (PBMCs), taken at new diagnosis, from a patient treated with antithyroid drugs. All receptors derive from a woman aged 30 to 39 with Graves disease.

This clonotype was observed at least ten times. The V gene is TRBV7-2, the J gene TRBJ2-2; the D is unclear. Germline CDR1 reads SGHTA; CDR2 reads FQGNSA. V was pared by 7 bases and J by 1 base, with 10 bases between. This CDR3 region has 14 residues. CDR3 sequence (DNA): TGTGCCAGCACCCTGGACGGGAACACCGGGGAGCTGTTTTTT. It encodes CASTLDGNTGELFF. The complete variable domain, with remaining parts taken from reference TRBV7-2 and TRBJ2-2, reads GAGVSQSPSNKVTEKGKDVELRCDPISGHTALYWYRQSLGQGLEFLIYFQGNSAPDKSGLPSDRFSAERTGGSVSTLTIQRTQQEDSAVYLCASTLDGNTGELFFGEGSRLTVL.

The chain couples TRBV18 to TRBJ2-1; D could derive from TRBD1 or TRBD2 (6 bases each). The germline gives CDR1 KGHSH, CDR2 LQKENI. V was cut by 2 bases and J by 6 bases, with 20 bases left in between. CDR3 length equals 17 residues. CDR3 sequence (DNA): TGTGCCAGCTCACCAGGCCAGGGGAGGCAAGCCACCAATGAGCAGTTCTTC. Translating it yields CASSPGQGRQATNEQFF. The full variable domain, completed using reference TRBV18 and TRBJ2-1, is NAGVMQNPRHLVRRRGQEARLRCSPMKGHSHVYWYRQLPEEGLKFMVYLQKENIIDESGMPKERFSAEFPKEGPSILRIQQVVRGDSAAYFCASSPGQGRQATNEQFFGPGTRLTVL.

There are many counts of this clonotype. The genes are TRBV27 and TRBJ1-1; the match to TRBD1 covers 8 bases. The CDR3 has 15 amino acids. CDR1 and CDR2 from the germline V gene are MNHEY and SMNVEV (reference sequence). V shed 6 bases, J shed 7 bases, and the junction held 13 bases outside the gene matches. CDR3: CASRDLIRDRSEAFF. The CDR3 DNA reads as TGTGCCAGCAGGGACCTGATCCGGGACAGGAGTGAAGCTTTCTTT.

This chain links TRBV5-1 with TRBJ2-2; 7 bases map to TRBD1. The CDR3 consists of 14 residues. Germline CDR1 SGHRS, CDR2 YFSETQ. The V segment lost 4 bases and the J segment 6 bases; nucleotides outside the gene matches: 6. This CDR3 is CASSLTGFAGELFF. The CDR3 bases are TGCGCCAGCAGCCTGACAGGGTTCGCCGGGGAGCTGTTTTTT.

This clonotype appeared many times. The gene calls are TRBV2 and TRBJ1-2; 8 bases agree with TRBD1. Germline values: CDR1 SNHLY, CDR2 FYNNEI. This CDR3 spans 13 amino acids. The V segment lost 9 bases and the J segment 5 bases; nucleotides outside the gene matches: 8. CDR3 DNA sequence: TGTGCCAGTTCAACAGGGGGATCATATGGCTACACCTTC. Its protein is CASSTGGSYGYTF. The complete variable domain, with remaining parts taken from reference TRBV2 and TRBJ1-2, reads EPEVTQTPSHQVTQMGQEVILRCVPISNHLYFYWYRQILGQKVEFLVSFYNNEISEKSEIFDDQFSVERPDGSNFTLKIRSTKLEDSAMYFCASSTGGSYGYTFGSGTRLTVV.

The CDR3 nucleotides read TGCAGCGTCCGAGGCGACTCGGCGGGGACCCAGTACTTC. Translating gives CSVRGDSAGTQYF. The V gene is TRBV29-1, the J gene TRBJ2-5; a possible D gene is TRBD2 (5 bases). This CDR3 region has 13 residues. The V gene lost 6 bases and the J gene lost 7 bases, with 18 bases spanning the gap. Germline CDR1 reads SQVTM; CDR2 reads ANQGSEA.

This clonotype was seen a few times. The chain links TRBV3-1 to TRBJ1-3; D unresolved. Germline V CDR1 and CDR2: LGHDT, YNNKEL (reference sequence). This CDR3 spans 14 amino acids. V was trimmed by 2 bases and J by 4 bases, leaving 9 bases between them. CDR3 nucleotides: TGTGCCAGCAGCCAACGGGCAATCGGAAACACCATATATTTT. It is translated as CASSQRAIGNTIYF.

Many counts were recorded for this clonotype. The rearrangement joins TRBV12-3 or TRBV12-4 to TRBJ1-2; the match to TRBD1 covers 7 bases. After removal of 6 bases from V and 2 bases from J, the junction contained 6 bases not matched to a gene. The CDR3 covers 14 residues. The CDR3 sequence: CASSPEQGNYGYTF. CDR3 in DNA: TGTGCCAGCAGCCCAGAACAGGGGAACTATGGCTACACCTTC.

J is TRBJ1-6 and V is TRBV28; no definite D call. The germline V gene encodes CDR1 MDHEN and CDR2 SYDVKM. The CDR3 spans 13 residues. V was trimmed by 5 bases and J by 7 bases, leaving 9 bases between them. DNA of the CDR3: TGTGCCAGCAGTACCCAAGGCAATTCACCCCTCCACTTT. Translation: CASSTQGNSPLHF.

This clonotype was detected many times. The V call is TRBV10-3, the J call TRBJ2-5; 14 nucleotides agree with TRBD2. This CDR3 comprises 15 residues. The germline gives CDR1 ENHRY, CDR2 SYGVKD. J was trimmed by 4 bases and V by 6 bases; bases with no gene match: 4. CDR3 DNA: TGTGCCATCAGCCGAGGACTAGCGGGAGGAGAGACCCAGTACTTC. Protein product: CAISRGLAGGETQYF.

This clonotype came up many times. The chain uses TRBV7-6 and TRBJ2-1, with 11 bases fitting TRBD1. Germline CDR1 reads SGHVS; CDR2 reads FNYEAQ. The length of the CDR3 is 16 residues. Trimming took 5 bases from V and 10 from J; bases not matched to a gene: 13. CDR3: CASSITRDRGGPEQFF. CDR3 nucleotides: TGTGCCAGCAGCATTACCCGGGACAGGGGGGGCCCCGAGCAGTTCTTC.

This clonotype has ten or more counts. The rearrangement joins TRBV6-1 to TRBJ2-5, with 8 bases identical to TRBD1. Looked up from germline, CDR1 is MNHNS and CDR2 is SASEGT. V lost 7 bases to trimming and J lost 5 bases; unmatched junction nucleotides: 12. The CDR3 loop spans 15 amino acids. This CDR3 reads CASMRDRGITETQYF. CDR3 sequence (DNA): TGTGCCAGCATGCGAGACAGGGGAATAACGGAGACCCAGTACTTC.

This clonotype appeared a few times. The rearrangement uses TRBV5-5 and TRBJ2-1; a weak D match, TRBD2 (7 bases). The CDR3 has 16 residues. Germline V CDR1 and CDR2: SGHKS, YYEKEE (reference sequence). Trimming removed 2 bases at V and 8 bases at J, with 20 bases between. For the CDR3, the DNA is TGTGCCAGCAGCTTATCCCTGGTAGGGGGGGTTGATGAGCAGTTCTTC. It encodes CASSLSLVGGVDEQFF.

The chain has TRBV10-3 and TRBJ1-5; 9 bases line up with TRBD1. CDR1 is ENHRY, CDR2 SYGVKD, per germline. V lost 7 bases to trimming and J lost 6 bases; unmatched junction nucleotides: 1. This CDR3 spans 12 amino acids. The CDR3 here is CAIKGQGQPQHF. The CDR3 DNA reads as TGTGCCATCAAGGGACAGGGTCAGCCCCAGCATTTT.

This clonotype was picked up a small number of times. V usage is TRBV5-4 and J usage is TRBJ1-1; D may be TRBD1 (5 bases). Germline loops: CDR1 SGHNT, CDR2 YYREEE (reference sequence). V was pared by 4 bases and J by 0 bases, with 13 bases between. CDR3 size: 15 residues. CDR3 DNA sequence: TGTGCCAGCAGCGGGGCCGGGACGGTGAACACTGAAGCTTTCTTT. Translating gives CASSGAGTVNTEAFF.

CDR3: CASSGARAVRSEAFF. CDR3 nucleotide sequence: TGTGCCAGTAGTGGGGCTAGGGCGGTACGATCTGAAGCTTTCTTT. The J gene is TRBJ1-1, the V gene TRBV19; weak D call: TRBD1 (5 bases). The CDR3 length is 15 residues. Deletions cut 5 bases from V and 6 bases from J, with 19 bases between. The germline V gene encodes CDR1 LNHDA and CDR2 SQIVND (reference sequence).

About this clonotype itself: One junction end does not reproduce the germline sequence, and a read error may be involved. The CDR3 spells CASSFRTDGQPQDF. The CDR3 nucleotides read TGTGCCAGCAGCTTCCGGACAGATGGGCAGCCCCAGGATTTT. J is TRBJ1-5 and V is TRBV7-2, with D maybe TRBD1 (6 bases). Germline CDR1 and CDR2: SGHTA and FQGNSA. The CDR3 sequence is 14 residues long.

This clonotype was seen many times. DNA of the CDR3: TGTGCCAGCAGCTTAAGCCGGACAGGGTTCTTCTACGAGCAGTACTTC. This gives the protein CASSLSRTGFFYEQYF. The chain uses TRBV7-9 and TRBJ2-7, with 8 bases fitting TRBD1. Germline loops: CDR1 SEHNR, CDR2 FQNEAQ (reference sequence). V shed 2 bases and J 3 bases; nucleotides not matched to a gene: 9. This CDR3 has 16 amino acids.

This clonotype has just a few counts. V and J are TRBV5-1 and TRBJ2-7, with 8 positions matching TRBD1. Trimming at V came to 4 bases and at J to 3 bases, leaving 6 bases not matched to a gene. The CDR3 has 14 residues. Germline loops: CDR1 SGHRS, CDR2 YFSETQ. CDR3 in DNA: TGCGCCAGCAGCGAAAGGACAGGGTTCTACGAGCAGTACTTC. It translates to CASSERTGFYEQYF.

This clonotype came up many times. The CDR3 loop reads CAWDDRTDTEAFF. Written as DNA, the CDR3 is TGTGCCTGGGATGACAGGACGGACACTGAAGCTTTCTTT. The chain recombines TRBV30 with TRBJ1-1; possibly TRBD1 for D (6 bases). V was trimmed by 5 bases and J by 3 bases, leaving 13 bases between them. The CDR3 totals 13 residues. Looked up from germline, CDR1 is GTSNPN and CDR2 is SVGIG (reference sequence). Full variable domain (missing parts from reference TRBV30 and TRBJ1-1): SQTIHQWPATLVQPVGSPLSLECTVEGTSNPNLYWYRQAAGRGLQLLFYSVGIGQISSEVPQNLSASRPQDRQFILSSKKLLLSDSGFYLCAWDDRTDTEAFFGQGTRLTVV.

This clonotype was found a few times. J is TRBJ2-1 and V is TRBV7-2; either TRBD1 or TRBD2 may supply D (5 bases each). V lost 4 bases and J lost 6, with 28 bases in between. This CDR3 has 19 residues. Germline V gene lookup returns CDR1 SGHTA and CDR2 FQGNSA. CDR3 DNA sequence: TGTGCCAGCAGCTCGAGACGGACCTTGAGGACTTGGGGCCTCAATGAGCAGTTCTTC. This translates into CASSSRRTLRTWGLNEQFF.

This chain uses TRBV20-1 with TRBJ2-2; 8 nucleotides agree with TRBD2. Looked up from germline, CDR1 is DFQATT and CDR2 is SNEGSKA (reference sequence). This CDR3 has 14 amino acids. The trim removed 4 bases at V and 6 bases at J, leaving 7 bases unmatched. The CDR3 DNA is TGCAGTGCTATGGGGACTAGTAGGGCCGGGGAGCTGTTTTTT. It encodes CSAMGTSRAGELFF.

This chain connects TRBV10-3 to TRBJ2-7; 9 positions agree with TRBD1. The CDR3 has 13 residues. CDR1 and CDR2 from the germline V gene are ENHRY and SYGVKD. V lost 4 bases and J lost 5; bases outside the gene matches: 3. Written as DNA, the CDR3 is TGTGCCATCAGTGGGGGGACAGGGAACGAGCAGTACTTC. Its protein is CAISGGTGNEQYF.

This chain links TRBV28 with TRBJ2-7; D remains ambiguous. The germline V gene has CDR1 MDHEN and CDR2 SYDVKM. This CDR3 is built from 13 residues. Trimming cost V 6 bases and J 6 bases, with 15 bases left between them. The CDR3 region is CASRTGPKREQYF. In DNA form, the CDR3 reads TGTGCCAGCAGGACCGGACCGAAACGCGAGCAGTACTTC.

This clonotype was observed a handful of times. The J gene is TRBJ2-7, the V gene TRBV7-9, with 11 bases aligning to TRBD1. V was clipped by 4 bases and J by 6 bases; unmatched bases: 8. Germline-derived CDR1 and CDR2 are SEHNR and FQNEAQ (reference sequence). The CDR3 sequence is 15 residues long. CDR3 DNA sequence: TGTGCCAGCAGCTCGGACAGGGGGCGGTCTTTCGAGCAGTACTTC. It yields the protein CASSSDRGRSFEQYF. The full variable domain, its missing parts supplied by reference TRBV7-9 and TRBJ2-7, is DTGVSQNPRHKITKRGQNVTFRCDPISEHNRLYWYRQTLGQGPEFLTYFQNEAQLEKSRLLSDRFSAERPKGSFSTLEIQRTEQGDSAMYLCASSSDRGRSFEQYFGPGTRLTVT.

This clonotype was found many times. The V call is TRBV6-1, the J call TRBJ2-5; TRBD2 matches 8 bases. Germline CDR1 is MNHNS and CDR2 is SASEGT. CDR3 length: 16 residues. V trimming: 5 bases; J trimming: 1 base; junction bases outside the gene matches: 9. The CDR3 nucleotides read TGTGCCAGCAGTACTGTAGCGGGGTGGGGCCAAGAGACCCAGTACTTC. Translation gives CASSTVAGWGQETQYF.

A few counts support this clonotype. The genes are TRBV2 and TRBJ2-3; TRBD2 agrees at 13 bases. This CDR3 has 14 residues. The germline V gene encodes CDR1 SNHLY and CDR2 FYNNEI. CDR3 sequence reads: CAHRRTSGGDTQYF. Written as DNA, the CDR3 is TGTGCTCACAGGAGGACTAGCGGGGGTGATACGCAGTATTTT. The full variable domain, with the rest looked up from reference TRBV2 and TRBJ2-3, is EPEVTQTPSHQVTQMGQEVILRCVPISNHLYFYWYRQILGQKVEFLVSFYNNEISEKSEIFDDQFSVERPDGSNFTLKIRSTKLEDSAMYFCAHRRTSGGDTQYFGPGTRLTVL.

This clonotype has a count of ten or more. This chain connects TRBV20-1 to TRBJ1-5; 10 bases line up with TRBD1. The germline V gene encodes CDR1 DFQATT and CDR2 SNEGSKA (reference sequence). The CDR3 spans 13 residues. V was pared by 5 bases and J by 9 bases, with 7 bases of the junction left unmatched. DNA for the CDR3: TGCAGTGCTCCAAGGACAGGGGGGGGGCCCCAGCATTTT. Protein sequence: CSAPRTGGGPQHF.

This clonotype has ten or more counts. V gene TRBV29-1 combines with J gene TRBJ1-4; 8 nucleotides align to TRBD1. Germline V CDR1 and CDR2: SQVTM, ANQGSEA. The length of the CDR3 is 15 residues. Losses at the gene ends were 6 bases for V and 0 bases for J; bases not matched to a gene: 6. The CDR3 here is CSVQQGVATNEKLFF. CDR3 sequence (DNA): TGCAGCGTGCAACAGGGGGTTGCAACTAATGAAAAACTGTTTTTT.